This is a list of T cell receptor beta chains from one sample in a study of cytomegalovirus exposure and HLA in healthy donors. Clones were read by immunoSEQ multiplex PCR, and TCRdb kept only the in-frame ones, dropping some. Found here are 75,000 to 90,000 clones, about 85% of them singletons; the top ten hold around 7%. The sequencing sample was made of PBMCs. The receptors were sampled from a man in his forties in good health and CMV-seropositive. The conserved cysteine and the conserved F or W are not part of the CDR3 here. Fields, in order: J gene, V gene, CDR3 protein.

>TRBJ2-4|TRBV10-2
ASSKGGSKNIQY
>TRBJ2-3|TRBV7-2
ASSLVQGVFDTQY
>TRBJ1-1|TRBV7-9
ASSSYRALNTEAF
>TRBJ2-6|TRBV19
ASSSGRDRGFSGANVLT
>TRBJ2-7|TRBV5-4
ASSPMTSGGIYEQY
>TRBJ2-7|TRBV4-2
ASSQRWATYEQY
>TRBJ1-2|TRBV5-4
ASSFGDRTANYGYT
>TRBJ2-7|TRBV2
ASSEGLTYEQY
>TRBJ2-7|TRBV25-1
ASSDLRAEGPYEQY
>TRBJ2-3|TRBV2
ASRQLGDTQY
>TRBJ1-3|TRBV9
ASSPRTDGNTIY
>TRBJ1-2|TRBV6-1
ASSEAGGYGYT
>TRBJ1-5|TRBV25-1
ASSESGGHQPQH
>TRBJ2-1|TRBV19
ASSWRLGYNEQF
>TRBJ2-1|TRBV7-9
SSSQAGSLQF
>TRBJ2-1|TRBV27
ASSSRQGGLLGNEQF
>TRBJ1-4|TRBV5-1
ASSSGDRGLLNEKLF
>TRBJ1-5|TRBV7-3
ASSLEGANQPQH
>TRBJ2-1|TRBV11-3
ASSVLAGSGNEQF
>TRBJ2-1|TRBV7-2
ASSPQEEQF
>TRBJ1-5|TRBV6-5
ASSRDRVSHQPQH
>TRBJ2-7|TRBV27
ASSFLGGRASYEQY
>TRBJ2-5|TRBV15
ATSKHRERQETQY
>TRBJ2-7|TRBV19
ASSALDSGYEQY
>TRBJ1-5|TRBV19
ASSIYPEGAAQPQH
>TRBJ2-3|TRBV4-1
ASSLTSGTADTQY
>TRBJ2-7|TRBV11-2
ASSFTTSGDSSYEQY